One and the same sample provided the 19 T cell receptor beta chains below, sequenced in a study of beta chain features in type 1 diabetes. General study results and limits: Shortening of TCRB CDR3s, moderate but significant, appeared in all four CD4+ subsets of Type 1 diabetes patients.

Reverse transcription of all isolated RNA meant that expressed TCRB transcripts were sequenced. TCRdb keeps only in-frame clones here, not all; method: immunoSEQ multiplex PCR. This sample yields 52,000 or so clones, of which 52% are seen a single time; 2% to 3% belongs to the top ten. These receptors have no known antigen. Sequencing was done on a sample of Tregs from blood. The receptors come from a woman between 40 and 50 years old with type 1 diabetes.

This sequence joins TRBV7-2 and TRBJ2-1; perhaps TRBD2 as D (7 bases). Trimming pared 3 bases from V and 8 bases from J, leaving 14 bases between. The CDR3 consists of 14 residues. CDR1 and CDR2 (germline): SGHTA, FQGNSA. The CDR3, as DNA: TGTGCCAGCAGCTTTCGGTCGGGGGGCGATGAGCAGTTCTTC. Protein: CASSFRSGGDEQFF.

V gene TRBV7-9 combines with J gene TRBJ1-2, with D perhaps TRBD1 (5 bases). V dropped 9 bases and J dropped 2 bases, with 19 bases sitting between them. The CDR3 covers 15 residues. In germline, CDR1 is SEHNR, CDR2 FQNEAQ (reference sequence). For the CDR3, the DNA is TGTGCCAGTCGGGGGGGGACCTTCTGGAACTATGGCTACACCTTC. This translates into CASRGGTFWNYGYTF. Full variable domain (missing parts from reference TRBV7-9 and TRBJ1-2): DTGVSQNPRHKITKRGQNVTFRCDPISEHNRLYWYRQTLGQGPEFLTYFQNEAQLEKSRLLSDRFSAERPKGSFSTLEIQRTEQGDSAMYLCASRGGTFWNYGYTFGSGTRLTVV.

The chain is built from TRBV7-2 and TRBJ2-7, with a tentative D call TRBD2 (5 bases). Germline CDR1 reads SGHTA; CDR2 reads FQGNSA. The CDR3 has 15 amino acids. Trimming shortened V by 5 bases and J by 3 bases, and 17 bases separated the two germline ends. CDR3 bases: TGTGCCAGCAGCCCCATTCGAGGGAGATTCTACGAGCAGTACTTC. It codes for CASSPIRGRFYEQYF. Complete variable domain (other parts from reference TRBV7-2 and TRBJ2-7): GAGVSQSPSNKVTEKGKDVELRCDPISGHTALYWYRQSLGQGLEFLIYFQGNSAPDKSGLPSDRFSAERTGGSVSTLTIQRTQQEDSAVYLCASSPIRGRFYEQYFGPGTRLTVT.

The gene calls are TRBV20-1 and TRBJ1-5, with D hard to call. CDR3 length equals 11 residues. V shed 3 bases and J shed 7 bases, with 7 bases lying between them. From germline, CDR1 is DFQATT and CDR2 SNEGSKA (reference sequence). CDR3: CSASLLQPQHF. Here the CDR3 DNA reads TGCAGTGCTAGTTTACTCCAGCCCCAGCATTTT.

V usage is TRBV15 and J usage is TRBJ1-1; D is ambiguous. CDR1 and CDR2 from the germline V gene are LNHNV and YYDKDF (reference sequence). There are 13 residues in the CDR3. Trimming cost V 0 bases and J 1 base, with 3 bases left between them. The CDR3 DNA reads as TGTGCCACCAGCAGAGAACAGAACACTGAAGCTTTCTTT. Amino acids: CATSREQNTEAFF.

CDR3 residues: CASSLVETGIGADTQYF. In DNA form, the CDR3 reads TGCGCCAGCAGCTTGGTGGAGACAGGGATTGGGGCAGATACGCAGTATTTT. The genes are TRBV5-1 and TRBJ2-3; TRBD1 aligns across 7 bases. This CDR3 has 17 residues. Germline V gives CDR1 SGHRS, CDR2 YFSETQ. V was pared by 0 bases and J by 4 bases, with 11 bases of the junction left unmatched.

The V call is TRBV19, the J call TRBJ1-5, with D perhaps TRBD1 (6 bases). The CDR3 consists of 14 residues. CDR1 and CDR2 from the germline V gene are LNHDA and SQIVND (reference sequence). V was shortened by 7 bases and J by 6 bases, with 16 bases between the two germline ends. The CDR3 loop is CASTLQGGGQPQHF. The CDR3 DNA reads TGTGCCAGTACCCTACAGGGTGGAGGTCAGCCCCAGCATTTT.

This clone was counted between two and nine times. The chain links TRBV4-3 to TRBJ1-3; D perhaps matches TRBD1 (5 bases). This CDR3 region has 15 residues. CDR1 is LGHNA and CDR2 is YSLEER in the germline V gene. V dropped 6 bases and J dropped 3 bases, with 15 bases sitting between them. CDR3: CASSPDTALGNTIYF. CDR3 bases: TGCGCCAGCAGTCCGGACACTGCACTTGGAAACACCATATATTTT.

This clone was detected a few times. V gene TRBV2 combines with J gene TRBJ1-2, with TRBD1 matching 7 bases. Losses at the gene ends were 6 bases for V and 4 bases for J; bases not matched to a gene: 5. Germline V lookup: CDR1 SNHLY, CDR2 FYNNEI. This CDR3 is 13 amino acids long. CDR3 nucleotides: TGTGCCAGCAGACAGGGGTCGATCTATGGCTACACCTTC. This sequence encodes CASRQGSIYGYTF.

The chain uses TRBV7-9 and TRBJ2-1, with 10 nucleotides matching TRBD1. The CDR3 loop spans 16 amino acids. Losses at the gene ends were 8 bases for V and 4 bases for J; bases not matched to a gene: 11. Looked up from germline, CDR1 is SEHNR and CDR2 is FQNEAQ (reference sequence). This chain's CDR3 is CASQVAGQGTYNEQFF. The CDR3 DNA reads TGTGCCAGCCAGGTAGCGGGACAGGGGACATACAATGAGCAGTTCTTC.

This clone was found a few times. V is TRBV5-4 and J is TRBJ1-1, with D possibly matching TRBD1 (5 bases). Germline assignment: CDR1 SGHNT and CDR2 YYREEE (reference sequence). Trimming took off 5 bases at V and 5 bases at J, with 13 bases between the two ends. This CDR3 contains 13 residues. This chain's CDR3 is CASSWGVETEAFF. Written as DNA, the CDR3 is TGTGCCAGCAGTTGGGGGGTGGAGACTGAAGCTTTCTTT.

This chain joins TRBV4-3 and TRBJ2-7; D uncertain. Trimming shortened V by 4 bases and J by 2 bases, and 15 bases separated the two germline ends. From germline, CDR1 is LGHNA and CDR2 YSLEER. The CDR3 length is 15 residues. The CDR3: CASSRRFEVAYEQYF. CDR3 sequence (DNA): TGCGCCAGCAGCCGCAGGTTTGAAGTGGCCTACGAGCAGTACTTC.

By proportion, this clone is medium-sized. This chain uses TRBV19 with TRBJ2-1, with 10 bases fitting TRBD2. V was pared by 9 bases and J by 3 bases, with 5 bases of the junction left unmatched. The CDR3 sequence is 14 residues long. Germline-derived CDR1 and CDR2 are LNHDA and SQIVND (reference sequence). In DNA, the CDR3 is TGTGCCAGCAAGATAGCGGGGGGCTACAATGAGCAGTTCTTC. Translation: CASKIAGGYNEQFF.

This chain links TRBV5-1 with TRBJ2-7; 9 positions match TRBD2. V dropped 0 bases and J dropped 2; count of bases not matched to a gene: 3. The CDR3 loop spans 15 amino acids. Germline CDR1 SGHRS, CDR2 YFSETQ. The CDR3 spells CASSLDAGGTYEQYF. Here the CDR3 DNA reads TGCGCCAGCAGCTTGGATGCGGGGGGGACCTACGAGCAGTACTTC. Full variable domain (outside the CDR3, taken from reference TRBV5-1 and TRBJ2-7): KAGVTQTPRYLIKTRGQQVTLSCSPISGHRSVSWYQQTPGQGLQFLFEYFSETQRNKGNFPGRFSGRQFSNSRSEMNVSTLELGDSALYLCASSLDAGGTYEQYFGPGTRLTVT.

The CDR3, as DNA: TGTGCCAGCAGCTTAGGGTCCGCAGGGGGCGTGTGGAATCAGCCCCAGCATTTT. Translating it yields CASSLGSAGGVWNQPQHF. The chain employs TRBV7-9 and TRBJ1-5, with 8 bases that match TRBD1. This CDR3 region has 18 residues. Germline V gives CDR1 SEHNR, CDR2 FQNEAQ (reference sequence). The V and J ends lost 1 base and 4 bases, in that order; junction bases with no gene match: 12.

There are a few counts of this clone. This chain connects TRBV6-6 to TRBJ2-7, with no clear D. The CDR3 contains 14 residues. Trimming took off 4 bases at V and 3 bases at J, with 13 bases between the two ends. Germline assignment: CDR1 MNHNY and CDR2 SVGAGI (reference sequence). CDR3 in DNA: TGTGCCAGCAGTTCCCCCCCGGCAGGCTACGAGCAGTACTTC. This sequence encodes CASSSPPAGYEQYF.

This clone turned up a few times. The J gene is TRBJ2-7, the V gene TRBV4-3; 8 bases line up with TRBD1. Germline V gene sequence: CDR1 LGHNA, CDR2 YSLEER. CDR3 length equals 14 residues. V lost 4 bases to trimming and J lost 0 bases; unmatched junction nucleotides: 2. The CDR3 region is CASSLGQGSYEQYF. In DNA form, the CDR3 reads TGCGCCAGCAGCCTCGGACAGGGCTCCTACGAGCAGTACTTC.

The chain couples TRBV5-1 to TRBJ2-1; D might be TRBD2 (6 bases). The germline V and J ends were trimmed by 2 bases and 6 bases, with 15 bases remaining between them. The CDR3 consists of 15 residues. CDR1 and CDR2 (germline): SGHRS, YFSETQ. CDR3 loop: CASSFRLDGTNEQFF. In nucleotides, the CDR3 is TGCGCCAGCAGCTTCCGACTAGACGGGACCAATGAGCAGTTCTTC.

In its sample, this clone was seen a few times. This sequence joins TRBV7-2 and TRBJ1-2; D is undetermined. V was shortened by 9 bases and J by 4 bases, with 15 bases between the two germline ends. Germline values: CDR1 SGHTA, CDR2 FQGNSA. The CDR3 has 13 residues. CDR3 amino acids: CASGPGGLYGYTF. The DNA of the CDR3 is TGTGCCAGTGGCCCGGGAGGCCTCTATGGCTACACCTTC. The variable domain in full, with the rest retrieved from reference TRBV7-2 and TRBJ1-2, is GAGVSQSPSNKVTEKGKDVELRCDPISGHTALYWYRQSLGQGLEFLIYFQGNSAPDKSGLPSDRFSAERTGGSVSTLTIQRTQQEDSAVYLCASGPGGLYGYTFGSGTRLTVV.